This T cell receptor beta chain was retrieved from a study of T-cell reconstitution after alpha-beta-depleted transplantation in children. Overall study findings and caveats: At the one-year point after transplant, T-cell counts and TCRbeta diversity were found to come mostly from T cells that had been newly produced. At day 60, the high TCRbeta diversity found in some patients originated from recipient T cells and thymic progenitors that had survived. At around two months after transplant, the alpha-beta T cells were reportedly derived from several hundred expanded clones that came from non-depleted graft cells.

Unique molecular identifiers were built into the TCRbeta library. TCRdb passed the PCR reads through MiXCR, listing each CDR3 protein once. The sample consists of fewer than 250,000 distinct CDR3 sequences, approximately 17% of them appearing once. The CDR3 is 14 residues long. CDR1 LGHDT and CDR2 YNNKEL come from the germline V gene (reference sequence). V lost 4 bases, J lost 4 bases, and 14 bases lay in between. With respect to this clonotype: Its matching antigen is unknown.

The chain couples TRBV3-1 to TRBJ2-7; D unresolved. This TCR was recovered from a male patient between 2 and 15 years old who had a stem cell transplant for acute lymphoblastic leukemia, so the T cells may come from the graft donor. The specimen comprised PBMCs, mostly from graft donor cells, sampled 360 days after TCRalphabeta/CD19-depleted stem cell transplant. Written as DNA, the CDR3 is TGTGCCAGCAGCCCCCTCCGGGCACCGTACGAGCAGTACTTC. This sequence encodes CASSPLRAPYEQYF.